What follows are 30 T cell receptor beta chains derived from one specimen sequenced in a study of T cells in Graves' hyperthyroidism and ophthalmopathy (dated by TCRdb to the late 2010s). Libraries were prepared through multiplex PCR. TCRdb lists the instrument as Illumina HiSeq 2000. The TCR beta CDR3 regions were amplified from the RNA transcripts. The first round of RT-PCR for the TCR CDR3 was performed with the HTBI primer set and the Qiagen OneStep RT-PCR kit. In-frame beta chains were kept once TCRdb had trimmed the public reads at Q25 with fastp and called clones with MiXCR. Duplicate CDR3 protein sequences are folded into a single record with the most common DNA and genes. This sample lists roughly 300,000 distinct CDR3 sequences; 15% to 20% were detected once. In total, the top ten clones hold 49% of the sample. The specimen sequenced was blood. These receptors were taken from a woman in her forties or fifties with Graves' hyperthyroidism.

The J gene is TRBJ2-5, the V gene TRBV6-1, with 8 bases aligning to TRBD1. The V gene's germline CDR1 is MNHNS and CDR2 SASEGT. The V segment lost 2 bases and the J segment 5 bases; nucleotides outside the gene matches: 4. This CDR3 comprises 14 residues. The CDR3 DNA reads as TGTGCCAGCAGTGAACAGGGGGCAGGGGAGACCCAGTACTTC. Its protein is CASSEQGAGETQYF.

This chain joins TRBV2 and TRBJ2-7; tentatively, D is TRBD1 (6 bases). Trimming removed 4 bases from V and 2 bases from J, with 6 bases in between. The CDR3 extends over 12 amino acids. CDR1 and CDR2 from the germline V gene are SNHLY and FYNNEI. Here the CDR3 DNA reads TGTGCCAGCAGTGGACAGGCCTACGAGCAGTACGTC. Translation: CASSGQAYEQYV.

The rearrangement links TRBV10-3 to TRBJ1-3; the D is unclear. The CDR3 extends over 14 amino acids. Germline V gene lookup returns CDR1 ENHRY and CDR2 SYGVKD. The V and J ends lost 3 bases and 0 bases respectively, with 6 bases between them. This CDR3 reads CAISDEGSGNTIYF. The CDR3 nucleotides are TGTGCCATCAGTGACGAGGGCTCTGGAAACACCATATATTTT.

With respect to this clonotype: A much bigger clone sits one base away, suggesting this may be a read error. The chain recombines TRBV5-8 with TRBJ2-3, with a tentative D call TRBD1 (6 bases). The CDR3 covers 13 residues. In germline, CDR1 is SGHTS, CDR2 YDEGEE. Here the CDR3 reads CTSNRDTTDTQYF. The CDR3 DNA reads as TGTACCAGCAATCGGGACACTACAGATACGCAGTATTTT.

This clonotype was found many times. This rearrangement joins TRBV7-2 to TRBJ1-1, with 9 bases that match TRBD1. CDR1 is SGHTA, CDR2 FQGNSA, per germline. CDR3 length: 16 residues. V was clipped by 4 bases and J by 5 bases; unmatched bases: 11. The CDR3 nucleotides read TGTGCCAGCAGCTCCCGGGGCCGGACAGGGGAAACTGAAGCTTTCTTT. It specifies CASSSRGRTGETEAFF.

The chain has TRBV6-1 and TRBJ1-4, with 9 bases identical to TRBD1. The CDR3 runs to 15 residues. Germline V gene sequence: CDR1 MNHNS, CDR2 SASEGT. Trimming took 5 bases from V and 4 from J; bases not matched to a gene: 5. The CDR3 reads CASSLDRGFNEKLFF. The CDR3 DNA is TGTGCCAGCAGTTTAGACAGGGGGTTTAATGAAAAACTGTTTTTT.

The CDR3 region is CASSEGASYEQYV. The CDR3 DNA is TGTGCCAGCAGTGAAGGGGCAAGCTACGAGCAGTACGTC. This chain uses TRBV2 with TRBJ2-7; no reliable D call. CDR1 and CDR2 (germline): SNHLY, FYNNEI. This CDR3 region has 13 residues. V lost 1 base and J lost 3, with 7 bases in between.

The V gene is TRBV5-4, the J gene TRBJ2-1, with 7 bases that match TRBD1. V was clipped by 3 bases and J by 3 bases; unmatched bases: 3. CDR1 is SGHNT and CDR2 is YYREEE in the germline V gene (reference sequence). This CDR3 comprises 14 residues. CDR3 residues: CASSSPGGYNEQFF. Written as DNA, the CDR3 is TGTGCCAGCAGCTCCCCAGGGGGCTACAATGAGCAGTTCTTC.

This clonotype was counted ten times or more. The chain combines TRBV11-1 with TRBJ2-1, with 11 bases identical to TRBD2. Germline loops: CDR1 SGHAT, CDR2 FQDESV (reference sequence). The CDR3 has 14 amino acids. After removal of 10 bases from V and 0 bases from J, the junction contained 2 bases not matched to a gene. The DNA of the CDR3 is TGTGCCACCACTAGCGGGGGCTCCTACAATGAGCAGTTCTTC. Translating it yields CATTSGGSYNEQFF. The full variable domain, rest sourced from reference TRBV11-1 and TRBJ2-1, is EAEVAQSPRYKITEKSQAVAFWCDPISGHATLYWYRQILGQGPELLVQFQDESVVDDSQLPKDRFSAERLKGVDSTLKIQPAELGDSAMYLCATTSGGSYNEQFFGPGTRLTVL.

Only one count was recorded for this clonotype. A much larger clone lies a single base off, so this may be a read error. The rearrangement links TRBV7-9 to TRBJ2-3; D is perhaps TRBD1 or TRBD2 (5 bases each). V shed 5 bases and J shed 3 bases, with 12 bases lying between them. CDR3 size: 14 residues. Germline V gene lookup returns CDR1 SEHNR and CDR2 FQNEAQ (reference sequence). Written as DNA, the CDR3 is TGTGCCAGCAGCCGGGACGGAGGAACAGATACGCAGTATTTT. Translation gives CASSRDGGTDTQYF.

This clonotype was detected a few times. CDR3 region: CASSRPATEAFF. The CDR3 coding sequence is TGTGCCAGCAGCCGCCCAGCGACTGAAGCTTTCTTT. The rearrangement joins TRBV7-2 to TRBJ1-1, with unresolved D. Germline assignment: CDR1 SGHTA and CDR2 FQGNSA. V gave up 5 bases and J gave up 5 bases, with 9 bases separating them. The CDR3 covers 12 residues.

The chain is built from TRBV6-1 and TRBJ2-3; D possibly uses TRBD1 or TRBD2 (5 bases each). CDR1 and CDR2 (germline): MNHNS, SASEGT. V lost 5 bases to trimming and J lost 5 bases, with 17 bases between them. The CDR3 sequence is 15 residues long. The CDR3 nucleotides read TGTGCCAGCAGTCCGCGACAGATTCGGGGAGATACGCAGTATTTT. Translation: CASSPRQIRGDTQYF.

With regard to this clonotype: A much larger clone is a single base away; this may be a read error. This sequence joins TRBV11-2 and TRBJ2-7; no clear D. The V gene's germline CDR1 is SGHAT and CDR2 FQNNGV. V was shortened by 5 bases and J by 2 bases, with 7 bases between the two germline ends. The CDR3 is made up of 12 amino acids. The CDR3 spells CASSLQTYEQYF. DNA of the CDR3: TGTGCCAGCAGCCTCCAAACCTACGAGCAGTACTTC. The full variable domain, rest sourced from reference TRBV11-2 and TRBJ2-7, is EAGVAQSPRYKIIEKRQSVAFWCNPISGHATLYWYQQILGQGPKLLIQFQNNGVVDDSQLPKDRFSAERLKGVDSTLKIQPAKLEDSAVYLCASSLQTYEQYFGPGTRLTVT.

The rearrangement uses TRBV7-2 and TRBJ2-5; D not resolved. This CDR3 region has 14 residues. Trimming shortened V by 1 base and J by 4 bases, and 10 bases separated the two germline ends. Per the germline V gene, CDR1 is SGHTA and CDR2 is FQGNSA. As DNA, the CDR3 is TGTGCCAGCAGCTTAGACGTGGGTTTAGAGACCCAGTACTTC. It codes for CASSLDVGLETQYF.

This clonotype has ten or more counts. The rearrangement links TRBV9 to TRBJ1-2; perhaps TRBD1 as D (5 bases). Looked up from germline, CDR1 is SGDLS and CDR2 is YYNGEE. The CDR3 covers 15 residues. With 0 bases removed from V and 3 bases from J, the gap between germline ends came to 12 bases. This chain's CDR3 is CASSVGGVADYGYTF. The CDR3 DNA sequence: TGTGCCAGCAGCGTAGGAGGGGTCGCGGACTATGGCTACACCTTC.

The chain has TRBV19 and TRBJ2-5; 12 bases match TRBD2. In germline, CDR1 is LNHDA, CDR2 SQIVND (reference sequence). The V gene end was trimmed by 4 bases and the J gene end by 0 bases; junction bases not matched to a gene: 3. This CDR3 spans 16 amino acids. Here the CDR3 reads CASSTGLAGYQETQYF. Written as DNA, the CDR3 is TGTGCCAGTAGTACGGGACTAGCGGGCTACCAAGAGACCCAGTACTTC.

This clonotype has ten or more counts. The rearrangement links TRBV28 to TRBJ2-7; no definite D call. Looked up from germline, CDR1 is MDHEN and CDR2 is SYDVKM. V lost 5 bases and J 5 bases, leaving 10 bases between the germline ends. CDR3 length: 12 amino acids. Here the CDR3 DNA reads TGTGCCAGCAGTCTTACAATCGACGAGCAGTACTTC. It is translated as CASSLTIDEQYF.

This clonotype has just a few counts. CDR3 loop: CASSLEAGADTIYF. The CDR3 DNA is TGCGCCAGCAGCTTGGAGGCAGGTGCAGACACCATATATTTT. The gene calls are TRBV5-1 and TRBJ1-3; D gene uncertain. Germline values: CDR1 SGHRS, CDR2 YFSETQ. The CDR3 consists of 14 residues. V was cut by 0 bases and J by 8 bases, with 12 bases left in between.

This clonotype was counted many times. The chain combines TRBV7-8 with TRBJ2-4; either TRBD1 or TRBD2 may fit D (5 bases each). Trimming cost V 1 base and J 2 bases, with 15 bases left between them. The CDR3 contains 17 residues. CDR1 is SGHVS and CDR2 is FQNEAQ in the germline V gene. DNA of the CDR3: TGTGCCAGCAGCTTAGAGGGGTGGGAGAGGTCCAAAAACATTCAGTACTTC. Protein product: CASSLEGWERSKNIQYF.

On this clonotype itself: Being one base from a much bigger clone, this may be a read error. V is TRBV5-1 and J is TRBJ2-7; D may be TRBD2 (7 bases). With 3 bases removed from V and 0 bases from J, the gap between germline ends came to 13 bases. Germline V lookup: CDR1 SGHRS, CDR2 YFSETQ. The length of the CDR3 is 15 residues. The CDR3 loop reads CASSWGGGSSYEQYF. The CDR3 coding sequence is TGCGCCAGCAGCTGGGGGGGCGGGAGCTCCTACGAGCAGTACTTC.

The chain joins TRBV6-1 to TRBJ2-7, with D unresolved. V lost 5 bases, J lost 3 bases, and 14 bases lay in between. Looked up from germline, CDR1 is MNHNS and CDR2 is SASEGT. The CDR3 is made up of 14 amino acids. CDR3 amino acids: CASSIPAADYEQYV. The CDR3 DNA sequence: TGTGCCAGCAGTATCCCTGCGGCCGACTACGAGCAGTACGTC.

Only a few counts were recorded for this clonotype. The chain recombines TRBV6-5 with TRBJ2-3, with 7 bases that match TRBD2. The junction had 4 bases not matched to a gene; V was cut back by 0 bases and J by 1 base. Germline V gives CDR1 MNHEY, CDR2 SVGAGI. The CDR3 has 16 amino acids. In DNA, the CDR3 is TGTGCCAGCAGTTACTCTGGGGGGGGACGCACAGATACGCAGTATTTT. This gives the protein CASSYSGGGRTDTQYF.

This rearrangement joins TRBV20-1 to TRBJ2-7, with D possibly matching TRBD1 (6 bases). Per germline, CDR1 DFQATT and CDR2 SNEGSKA (reference sequence). The CDR3 runs 12 residues. Trimming stripped 2 bases from V and 6 bases from J, with 11 bases between. The CDR3 reads CSARTGSSEQYF. CDR3 nucleotides: TGCAGTGCTAGAACAGGGTCGTCCGAGCAGTACTTC.

Details on this clonotype: With a much larger clone just one base away, this may be a read error. V and J are TRBV10-2 and TRBJ2-7; 8 positions match TRBD2. Germline CDR1 and CDR2: WSHSY and SAAADI. V was clipped by 8 bases and J by 3 bases; unmatched bases: 15. This CDR3 is 16 amino acids long. CDR3 in DNA: TGCGCCAGCTGTGGCTCCGGGGGGGAGGGATACTACGAGCAGTACTTC. Translating gives CASCGSGGEGYYEQYF.

The CDR3 DNA reads as TGTGCCACCAGTGATCCCGACGCAAATGAGCAGTTCTTC. Its translation is CATSDPDANEQFF. This sequence joins TRBV24-1 and TRBJ2-1; D is uncertain. V gave up 3 bases and J gave up 7 bases, with 9 bases separating them. This CDR3 has 13 amino acids. Germline loops: CDR1 KGHDR, CDR2 SFDVKD.

This clonotype was seen at least ten times. The chain carries TRBV2 and TRBJ2-3; 7 nucleotides match TRBD1. From germline, CDR1 is SNHLY and CDR2 FYNNEI. Trimming took 5 bases from V and 0 from J; bases not matched to a gene: 2. The CDR3 length is 14 residues. As DNA, the CDR3 is TGTGCCAGCAGTTGGGGACAGAGCACAGATACGCAGTATTTT. The encoded protein is CASSWGQSTDTQYF.

This chain uses TRBV6-2 or TRBV6-3 with TRBJ2-3; 7 bases match TRBD2. The CDR3 is made up of 17 amino acids. CDR1 and CDR2 (germline): MNHEY, SVGEGT. Trimming removed 6 bases from V and 6 bases from J; junction bases left unmatched: 18. The CDR3 DNA reads TGTGCCAGCAGCCCGCCTCGACTAGCAGAGCGTCGGGATACGCAGTATTTT. This codes for CASSPPRLAERRDTQYF.

This clonotype was detected only a few times. V and J are TRBV7-6 and TRBJ2-2; D unclear. The length of the CDR3 is 14 residues. Germline lookup yields CDR1 SGHVS and CDR2 FNYEAQ. The ends were cut back, 3 bases at V and 1 base at J, with 6 bases in the middle. The chain's CDR3 is CASSFSLNTGELFF. CDR3 nucleotides: TGTGCCAGCAGCTTTAGCCTGAACACCGGGGAGCTGTTTTTT. Full variable domain (rest looked up from reference TRBV7-6 and TRBJ2-2): GAGVSQSPRYKVTKRGQDVALRCDPISGHVSLYWYRQALGQGPEFLTYFNYEAQQDKSGLPNDRFSAERPEGSISTLTIQRTEQRDSAMYRCASSFSLNTGELFFGEGSRLTVL.

There are a few counts of this clonotype. The V gene is TRBV12-3 or TRBV12-4, the J gene TRBJ2-5; TRBD2 matches at 9 bases. The junction had 10 bases not matched to a gene; V was cut back by 3 bases and J by 5 bases. The CDR3 consists of 16 residues. The CDR3 is CASSFHPSGDGETQYF. As DNA, the CDR3 is TGTGCCAGCAGTTTTCATCCTAGCGGGGATGGGGAGACCCAGTACTTC.

V and J are TRBV18 and TRBJ1-3; D call uncertain. Germline V gene data show CDR1 as KGHSH and CDR2 as LQKENI. V was shortened by 3 bases and J by 0 bases, with 15 bases between the two germline ends. The CDR3 runs to 17 residues. DNA of the CDR3: TGTGCCAGCTCACCCGATCGGGTGCGGCTCTCTGGAAACACCATATATTTT. Encoded protein: CASSPDRVRLSGNTIYF.